This is a list of T cell receptor beta chains from one sample in a study of T cell responses to AZD1222 COVID-19 vaccine. Using immunoSEQ multiplex PCR, the repertoire was profiled, and TCRdb retains in-frame clones only, with some absent. This repertoire shows some 140,000 clones, approximately 87% found once; its top ten account for 5.5% to 6%. Specimen: peripheral blood, collected on day 0 of MenACWY control vaccination. Source of these receptors: an adult in good health. Both conserved end residues are part of each CDR3. The D gene is left open where the match is weak. Expanded clones are given a class, and other clones once, few, many or no size at all.

abundance | j_gene | d_gene | v_gene | CDR3nt | CDR3aa
- | TRBJ1-6 | - | TRBV15 | TGTGCCACCAGCGGGAGCTCCTATAATTCACCCCTCCACTTT | CATSGSSYNSPLHF
- | TRBJ2-7 | - | TRBV6-5 | TGTGCCAGCAGCCCCGTGTTTGGTCAGCACGAGCAGTACTTC | CASSPVFGQHEQYF
- | TRBJ2-3 | TRBD1 | TRBV25-1 | TGTGCCAGCAGTGAGCCGGGACAGGGGGCATCGGATACGCAGTATTTT | CASSEPGQGASDTQYF
- | TRBJ1-6 | - | TRBV11-2 | TGTGCCAGCAGTTACAGGAGCTCCTATAATTCACCCCTCCACTTT | CASSYRSSYNSPLHF
- | TRBJ2-7 | TRBD1 | TRBV15 | TGTGCCACCAGCAGGGAGGGACAGGGTTACGAGCAGTACTTC | CATSREGQGYEQYF
- | TRBJ2-5 | TRBD2 | TRBV18 | TGTGCCAGCTCACCACCGATAGCGGGACTGGGGGAGACCCAGTACTTC | CASSPPIAGLGETQYF
- | TRBJ1-2 | TRBD1 | TRBV13 | TGTGCCAGCAGCTTTCGACAGGGGGACCGCTACACCTTC | CASSFRQGDRYTF
- | TRBJ2-7 | TRBD1 | TRBV4-2 | TGTGCCAGCAGCCAAGATTTGGGGACAGTAACGACCTACGAGCAGTACTTC | CASSQDLGTVTTYEQYF
- | TRBJ1-2 | - | TRBV24-1 | TGTGCCACCCAAGGTCCCTATGGCTACACCTTC | CATQGPYGYTF
- | TRBJ2-1 | - | TRBV5-1 | TGCGCCAGCAGCTTATTCAGCGGTTCTTCCTACAATGAGCAGTTCTTC | CASSLFSGSSYNEQFF
- | TRBJ1-2 | - | TRBV7-9 | TGTGCCAGCAGCCAATTTGACCCCTTCGGCTACACCTTC | CASSQFDPFGYTF
- | TRBJ1-2 | TRBD1 | TRBV5-8 | TGTGCCAGCACCGACAGGACAGGGGGTGATGGCTACACCTTC | CASTDRTGGDGYTF
- | TRBJ1-1 | - | TRBV6-5 | TGTGCCAGCAGTTACGGGGCAGAAGCTTTCTTT | CASSYGAEAFF
- | TRBJ2-7 | - | TRBV2 | TGTGCCAGCAGCGGAGGACTCATCTACGAGCAGTACTTC | CASSGGLIYEQYF
few | TRBJ2-5 | - | TRBV6-5 | TGTGCCAGCAGTCCTGGACAGTACCAAGAGACCCAGTACTTC | CASSPGQYQETQYF
- | TRBJ2-1 | - | TRBV28 | TGTGCCAGCAGCTCACCGGGGCCGCGTTACAATGAGCAGTTCTTC | CASSSPGPRYNEQFF
few | TRBJ2-3 | - | TRBV7-8 | TGTGCCAGCAGCTCCCACAGGTCTAGCACAGATACGCAGTATTTT | CASSSHRSSTDTQYF
- | TRBJ1-2 | TRBD1 | TRBV28 | TGTGCCAGCGCCCAGGGGGACCGCTATGGCTACACCTTC | CASAQGDRYGYTF
- | TRBJ2-5 | - | TRBV29-1 | TGCAGCGTTGAAAGGGACCGGGACCAAGAGACCCAGTACTTC | CSVERDRDQETQYF
- | TRBJ2-7 | TRBD2 | TRBV5-1 | TGCGCCAGCAGTCACGGACTAGCGGGAGCCTACGAGCAGTACTTC | CASSHGLAGAYEQYF
- | TRBJ1-2 | - | TRBV6-2/TRBV6-3 | TGTGCCAGCAGTTACTCGAAGGGAGTGTTGGGCTACACCTTC | CASSYSKGVLGYTF
- | TRBJ2-5 | - | TRBV6-2/TRBV6-3 | TGTGCCAGCAGTTTCCCTCGGATGGAGTCCGAGACCCAGTACTTC | CASSFPRMESETQYF
- | TRBJ2-3 | TRBD1 | TRBV2 | TGTGCCAGCCAGAGGGACAGGGGTACAGATACGCAGTATTTT | CASQRDRGTDTQYF
once | TRBJ2-7 | - | TRBV20-1 | TGCAGTGCTAAGGCCTACGAGCAGTACTTC | CSAKAYEQYF
- | TRBJ1-2 | - | TRBV6-2/TRBV6-3 | TGTGCCAGCAGTTACAACAACCCCTATGGCTACACCTTC | CASSYNNPYGYTF
once | TRBJ1-4 | - | TRBV27 | TGTGCCAGCAGTTCCGTCGCCCCTTCTGCAACTAATGAAAAACTGTTTTTT | CASSSVAPSATNEKLFF
- | TRBJ1-1 | TRBD1 | TRBV3-1/TRBV3-2 | TGTGCCAGCAACACAAAGGCAGGGGGCATGAACACTGAAGCTTTCTTT | CASNTKAGGMNTEAFF
- | TRBJ1-2 | - | TRBV6-5 | TGTGCCACCAGAAGGGGGGCGAACTATGGCTACACCTTC | CATRRGANYGYTF
- | TRBJ1-4 | - | TRBV6-5 | TGTGCCAGCAGTTACGGACCCTCGGGTGAAAAACTGTTTTTT | CASSYGPSGEKLFF
- | TRBJ2-7 | - | TRBV7-9 | TGTGCCAGCAGCTCCATTACCTTAAGCTCCTACGAGCAGTACTTC | CASSSITLSSYEQYF
- | TRBJ1-5 | - | TRBV6-5 | TGTGCCAGCAGTTACGGGTCTAGCAATCAGCCCCAGCATTTT | CASSYGSSNQPQHF
- | TRBJ2-3 | TRBD1 | TRBV19 | TGTGCCAGTAGTATAGGAGGGGGCGGCACAGATACGCAGTATTTT | CASSIGGGGTDTQYF
few | TRBJ1-4 | - | TRBV19 | TGTGCCAGTAGTACGATGGGGGGAGCAACTAATGAAAAACTGTTTTTT | CASSTMGGATNEKLFF
- | TRBJ1-6 | - | TRBV5-6 | TGTGCCAGCAGCTTGGAGGGCGGTAGTTCACCCCTCCACTTT | CASSLEGGSSPLHF
once | TRBJ1-2 | TRBD1 | TRBV6-2/TRBV6-3 | TGTGCCAGCAGTAACGGGGACAGTATCGGCTACACCTTC | CASSNGDSIGYTF
- | TRBJ2-2 | - | TRBV11-2 | TGTGCCAGCAGCCTCCTTGGGGGGCTGGCCGGGGAGCTGTTTTTT | CASSLLGGLAGELFF
- | TRBJ2-1 | - | TRBV24-1 | TGTGCCACCAGTGATAGAGGGGTCGGGACAACCTACAATGAGCAGTTCTTC | CATSDRGVGTTYNEQFF
- | TRBJ1-2 | TRBD1 | TRBV5-6 | TGTGCCAGCAGCTTGCCCCGACAGGGTTACTATGGCTACACCTTC | CASSLPRQGYYGYTF
- | TRBJ2-7 | - | TRBV14 | TGTGCCAGCAGCGCACAACGGAGGTGGTCCTACGAGCAGTACTTC | CASSAQRRWSYEQYF
- | TRBJ2-7 | - | TRBV7-9 | TGTGCCAGCAGCCGGGTCGGAGGGGGGACTATCTACGAGCAGTACTTC | CASSRVGGGTIYEQYF
- | TRBJ1-2 | - | TRBV29-1 | TGCAGCGTGGTCGGCGGGAGTTCAGGGGATGGCTTC | CSVVGGSSGDGF